These 13 T cell receptor beta chains came from one sample sequenced in a study of blood T cell repertoires in COVID-19. Using immunoSEQ multiplex PCR, the repertoire was profiled, and TCRdb retains in-frame clones only, with some absent. Among some 220,000 clones listed, roughly 80% were seen once. Material: PBMCs or T cells enriched from blood (not recorded which). The receptors derive from a woman aged 40 to 49 with acute COVID-19.

The rearrangement links TRBV7-6 to TRBJ2-7, with TRBD1 matching over 8 bases. Germline assignment: CDR1 SGHVS and CDR2 FNYEAQ. J was trimmed by 3 bases and V by 5 bases; bases with no gene match: 6. This CDR3 region has 14 residues. The chain's CDR3 is CASSATGGIYEQYF. For the CDR3, the DNA is TGTGCCAGCAGCGCCACAGGGGGAATCTACGAGCAGTACTTC.

In its sample, this clone was seen a few times. V and J are TRBV29-1 and TRBJ1-1, with D unclear. The V end lost 3 bases, the J end lost 0 bases, and 5 bases lay between the germline ends. The CDR3 has 12 residues. Germline V gene data show CDR1 as SQVTM and CDR2 as ANQGSEA. The CDR3 DNA reads TGCAGCGTTGAGCGGATGAACACTGAAGCTTTCTTT. It yields the protein CSVERMNTEAFF.

The chain joins TRBV3-1 (or the pseudogene TRBV3-2) to TRBJ1-4; D unresolved. This CDR3 comprises 12 residues. Trimming removed 5 bases from V and 14 bases from J, with 15 bases in between. Looked up from germline, CDR1 is LGHDT and CDR2 is YNNKEL (reference sequence). CDR3 coding DNA: TGTGCCAGCAGCTCCCGGAGCGAACCCCTGTTTTTT. Protein product: CASSSRSEPLFF.

The chain carries TRBV11-2 and TRBJ2-2; 7 bases agree with TRBD2. Germline V CDR1 and CDR2: SGHAT, FQNNGV. The length of the CDR3 is 14 residues. V shed 5 bases, J shed 6 bases, and the junction held 6 bases outside the gene matches. CDR3 sequence: CASSVAGVAGELFF. The CDR3 bases are TGTGCCAGCAGCGTGGCGGGGGTCGCCGGGGAGCTGTTTTTT.

The gene calls are TRBV28 and TRBJ1-2; no reliable D call. The CDR3 is made up of 14 amino acids. The ends were cut back, 2 bases at V and 4 bases at J, with 11 bases in the middle. Germline lookup yields CDR1 MDHEN and CDR2 SYDVKM. The chain's CDR3 is CASSLGSLIYGYTF. The CDR3 region has the DNA TGTGCCAGCAGTTTAGGCAGTCTCATCTATGGCTACACCTTC.

The V and J genes are TRBV28 and TRBJ2-7, with 10 bases lining up with TRBD2. This CDR3 is built from 17 residues. Germline CDR1 and CDR2: MDHEN and SYDVKM. V shed 3 bases and J 0 bases; nucleotides not matched to a gene: 8. CDR3 bases: TGTGCCAGCAGTTTTTTTAGGACTAGCGGTAGCTCCTACGAGCAGTACTTC. Translation: CASSFFRTSGSSYEQYF. The whole variable domain, remainder taken from reference TRBV28 and TRBJ2-7, is DVKVTQSSRYLVKRTGEKVFLECVQDMDHENMFWYRQDPGLGLRLIYFSYDVKMKEKGDIPEGYSVSREKKERFSLILESASTNQTSMYLCASSFFRTSGSSYEQYFGPGTRLTVT.

V usage is TRBV7-9 and J usage is TRBJ2-2; 13 bases map to TRBD2. The CDR3 spans 17 residues. The J segment lost 4 bases and the V segment lost 4 bases, leaving 6 bases of the junction unmatched. Germline assignment: CDR1 SEHNR and CDR2 FQNEAQ (reference sequence). The CDR3 DNA sequence: TGTGCCAGCAGCTCACTAGCGGGGGGGCCCCTCACCGGGGAGCTGTTTTTT. The encoded protein is CASSSLAGGPLTGELFF.

The chain joins TRBV7-9 to TRBJ2-5; maybe TRBD2 (7 bases). Germline V CDR1 and CDR2: SEHNR, FQNEAQ (reference sequence). This CDR3 comprises 17 residues. V was cut by 0 bases and J by 3 bases, with 17 bases left in between. The chain's CDR3 is CASSLARGGGFEETQYF. CDR3 bases: TGTGCCAGCAGCTTAGCGAGAGGGGGGGGGTTCGAAGAGACCCAGTACTTC.

This clone was counted once. This rearrangement joins TRBV15 to TRBJ2-3; D gene ambiguous. This CDR3 contains 12 residues. V lost 0 bases to trimming and J lost 14 bases, with 12 bases between them. The germline CDR1 and CDR2 sequences are LNHNV and YYDKDF (reference sequence). The CDR3: CATSREGDNRYF. The CDR3 region has the DNA TGTGCCACCAGCAGAGAGGGTGACAATAGGTATTTT.

The chain combines TRBV7-3 with TRBJ2-1, with D possibly matching TRBD2 (6 bases). The CDR3 is 14 amino acids. The germline V gene encodes CDR1 SGHTA and CDR2 FQGTGA. Trimming shortened V by 5 bases and J by 5 bases, and 13 bases separated the two germline ends. The chain's CDR3 is CASSISGVNNEQFF. DNA for the CDR3: TGTGCCAGCAGCATTAGCGGAGTGAACAATGAGCAGTTCTTC.

This chain connects TRBV3-1 (or the pseudogene TRBV3-2) to TRBJ1-6; D gene unclear. The V end was cut by 3 bases, the J end by 7 bases, with 19 bases between. Germline V gene sequence: CDR1 LGHDT, CDR2 YNNKEL (reference sequence). The CDR3 length is 17 residues. The DNA for the CDR3 is TGTGCCAGCAGCCACCCAATTAACGCCCTAAAAAATTCACCCCTCCACTTT. Translation: CASSHPINALKNSPLHF.

With regard to this clone: This same CDR3 is encoded by further DNA sequences in the sample. The chain combines TRBV7-2 with TRBJ2-1; 12 bases line up with TRBD2. Looked up from germline, CDR1 is SGHTA and CDR2 is FQGNSA. V was clipped by 3 bases and J by 4 bases; unmatched bases: 1. The CDR3 extends over 15 amino acids. The CDR3 spells CASSLTSGRYNEQFF. In nucleotides, the CDR3 is TGTGCCAGCAGCTTGACTAGCGGGAGATACAATGAGCAGTTCTTC.

The chain employs TRBV6-5 and TRBJ2-1; D unresolved. The V gene lost 7 bases and the J gene lost 3 bases, with 7 bases spanning the gap. This CDR3 is 12 amino acids long. Germline V CDR1 and CDR2: MNHEY, SVGAGI. The CDR3 nucleotides are TGTGCCAGCACGGTGTACTACAATGAGCAGTTCTTC. This gives the protein CASTVYYNEQFF.